This passage covers 20 T cell receptor beta chains from one sample sequenced in a study of blood T cell repertoires in COVID-19. The table came from immunoSEQ multiplex PCR; TCRdb's copy has only in-frame clones and leaves some out. Of 45,000 to 60,000 clones listed, around four fifths are singletons. The sequenced sample was peripheral blood. The origin of the receptors is a woman older than 75 with acute or convalescent COVID-19.

This clone occurred once. The V and J genes are TRBV6-2 or TRBV6-3 and TRBJ1-4; no definite D call. Per the germline V gene, CDR1 is MNHEY and CDR2 is SVGEGT. This CDR3 has 16 residues. The V end was cut by 2 bases, the J end by 4 bases, with 14 bases between. The CDR3 is CASSYPMKSLNEKLFF. The CDR3 coding sequence is TGTGCCAGCAGTTACCCCATGAAGAGCCTTAATGAAAAACTGTTTTTT.

The chain links TRBV6-1 to TRBJ1-2; no reliable D call. The germline V gene has CDR1 MNHNS and CDR2 SASEGT. Trimming took off 2 bases at V and 1 base at J, with 2 bases between the two ends. The length of the CDR3 is 12 residues. CDR3 loop: CASSELNYGYTF. Here the CDR3 DNA reads TGTGCCAGCAGTGAACTTAACTATGGCTACACCTTC.

A few counts support this clone. The rearrangement links TRBV11-1 to TRBJ2-2, with 8 bases identical to TRBD1. Germline values: CDR1 SGHAT, CDR2 FQDESV (reference sequence). This CDR3 is 14 amino acids long. With V trimmed by 2 bases and J by 5 bases, 1 base remained unmatched. The CDR3 sequence: CASSLQGATGELFF. The CDR3 region has the DNA TGTGCCAGCAGCTTACAGGGGGCTACCGGGGAGCTGTTTTTT.

This clone has ten or more counts. The chain uses TRBV15 and TRBJ1-4; D is perhaps TRBD1 (5 bases). Germline CDR1 is LNHNV and CDR2 is YYDKDF (reference sequence). The ends were cut back, 5 bases at V and 3 bases at J, with 10 bases in the middle. The CDR3 sequence is 14 residues long. The CDR3 DNA follows: TGTGCCACCAGCTACAGGAGGGCTAATGAAAAACTGTTTTTT. Its translation: CATSYRRANEKLFF.

The table lists this clone with a count of one. The gene calls are TRBV27 and TRBJ1-5, with a tentative D call TRBD1 (6 bases). The CDR3 loop spans 13 amino acids. V was pared by 5 bases and J by 9 bases, with 14 bases between. The V gene's germline CDR1 is MNHEY and CDR2 SMNVEV (reference sequence). The CDR3 region is CASSHDRSRPQHF. CDR3 coding DNA: TGTGCCAGCAGTCACGACAGGTCTCGGCCCCAGCATTTT.

This rearrangement joins TRBV9 to TRBJ1-1, with 7 bases that match TRBD1. V was pared by 4 bases and J by 8 bases, with 11 bases of the junction left unmatched. The CDR3 spans 14 residues. CDR1 and CDR2 (germline): SGDLS, YYNGEE. Here the CDR3 DNA reads TGTGCCAGCAGCCTCGACAGGGTCGGATCAGAAGCTTTCTTT. Its protein is CASSLDRVGSEAFF.

Comment on this clone: One end of the junction does not line up with germline, which may come from a read error. V gene TRBV7-9 combines with J gene TRBJ1-2; D is perhaps TRBD1 (6 bases). The CDR3 length is 12 residues. CDR1 is SEHNR and CDR2 is FQNEAQ in the germline V gene (reference sequence). The CDR3 sequence is CASSPNPGHIPF. The CDR3 DNA reads TGTGCCAGCAGCCCAAACCCGGGACACATACCCTTC.

The V gene is TRBV6-1, the J gene TRBJ2-7; 8 bases line up with TRBD1. This CDR3 comprises 16 residues. Looked up from germline, CDR1 is MNHNS and CDR2 is SASEGT. After removal of 3 bases from V and 1 base from J, the junction contained 8 bases not matched to a gene. The CDR3 spells CASSEIGTGNSYEQYF. CDR3 DNA sequence: TGTGCCAGCAGTGAGATAGGGACAGGAAATTCCTACGAGCAGTACTTC.

This clone showed up just once. The V call is TRBV19, the J call TRBJ1-5, with 8 bases aligning to TRBD1. Germline V gives CDR1 LNHDA, CDR2 SQIVND (reference sequence). The CDR3 extends over 16 amino acids. Unmatched junction bases numbered 8, after V lost 5 bases and J lost 2 bases. The CDR3 DNA reads TGTGCCAGTAGTCCTCAAGACAGGGGCCGCAATCAGCCCCAGCATTTT. It translates to CASSPQDRGRNQPQHF.

The chain carries TRBV6-5 and TRBJ2-1, with 7 bases lining up with TRBD1. V dropped 6 bases and J dropped 0; count of bases not matched to a gene: 5. The CDR3 runs 15 residues. CDR1 is MNHEY, CDR2 SVGAGI, per germline. The CDR3 spells CASSHQGVSYNEQFF. As DNA, the CDR3 is TGTGCCAGCAGCCACCAGGGGGTCTCCTACAATGAGCAGTTCTTC.

The chain couples TRBV6-5 to TRBJ1-1, with TRBD1 matching 7 bases. The CDR3 length is 13 residues. J gave up 5 bases and V 5 bases, and 5 bases lay outside the gene matches. Germline V lookup: CDR1 MNHEY, CDR2 SVGAGI. As DNA, the CDR3 is TGTGCCAGCAGTCAGACAGGGTTGACTGAAGCTTTCTTT. Its protein is CASSQTGLTEAFF.

The chain employs TRBV6-6 and TRBJ1-5; D is ambiguous. The germline V gene has CDR1 MNHNY and CDR2 SVGAGI (reference sequence). The CDR3 contains 14 residues. Trimming shortened V by 2 bases and J by 5 bases, and 10 bases separated the two germline ends. DNA of the CDR3: TGTGCCAGCAGTTACGCGATAACAGATCAGCCCCAGCATTTT. Residues: CASSYAITDQPQHF.

The chain's CDR3 is CASSSAGTGVSPLHF. The CDR3 nucleotides are TGTGCCAGCAGCTCTGCTGGGACAGGGGTTTCACCCCTCCACTTT. The V gene is TRBV5-6, the J gene TRBJ1-6, with 10 bases that match TRBD1. V lost 3 bases to trimming and J lost 9 bases; unmatched junction nucleotides: 6. CDR3 length equals 15 residues. Germline-derived CDR1 and CDR2 are SGHDT and YYEEEE.

The chain uses TRBV6-5 and TRBJ1-1; the D is unclear. The V and J ends lost 5 bases and 1 base respectively, with 11 bases between them. Germline V gene data show CDR1 as MNHEY and CDR2 as SVGAGI. The CDR3 has 14 residues. The CDR3 reads CASSKTGRNTEAFF. As DNA, the CDR3 is TGTGCCAGCAGTAAGACCGGGAGGAACACTGAAGCTTTCTTT.

V usage is TRBV5-5 and J usage is TRBJ1-5; D unresolved. Germline CDR1 is SGHKS and CDR2 is YYEKEE (reference sequence). The CDR3 extends over 16 amino acids. Trimming removed 1 base at V and 6 bases at J, with 17 bases between. CDR3 sequence: CASSLPVSREGQPQHF. In DNA form, the CDR3 reads TGTGCCAGCAGCTTGCCGGTGTCTAGGGAGGGTCAGCCCCAGCATTTT.

The chain couples TRBV7-2 to TRBJ1-3; D is perhaps TRBD1 (6 bases). Germline loops: CDR1 SGHTA, CDR2 FQGNSA. Trimming removed 5 bases from V and 0 bases from J, with 17 bases in between. The CDR3 consists of 17 residues. The CDR3 bases are TGTGCCAGCAGCCCACAGACAGGACCGAGCTCTGGAAACACCATATATTTT. Protein product: CASSPQTGPSSGNTIYF.

The chain recombines TRBV10-3 with TRBJ2-3, with TRBD2 matching over 13 bases. The CDR3 runs to 16 residues. Trimming cost V 2 bases and J 3 bases; bases outside gene matches: 2. Germline CDR1 reads ENHRY; CDR2 reads SYGVKD. The CDR3 coding sequence is TGTGCCATCAGTGAGGGACTAGCGGGGGCAACAGATACGCAGTATTTT. As protein: CAISEGLAGATDTQYF.

The rearrangement joins TRBV10-3 to TRBJ2-7; a possible D gene is TRBD1 (6 bases). Trimming shortened V by 2 bases and J by 10 bases, and 12 bases separated the two germline ends. The CDR3 runs to 12 residues. The germline V gene encodes CDR1 ENHRY and CDR2 SYGVKD. CDR3 sequence: CAISEPPGDQYF. In DNA, the CDR3 is TGTGCCATCAGTGAGCCACCAGGGGATCAGTACTTC.

The V gene is TRBV19, the J gene TRBJ2-2; the D gene is possibly TRBD1 (5 bases). The CDR3 has 14 residues. The V and J ends lost 4 bases and 6 bases respectively, with 12 bases between them. CDR1 is LNHDA and CDR2 is SQIVND in the germline V gene (reference sequence). CDR3 bases: TGTGCCAGTAGTAGCCAGGGCTTGGCCGGGGAGCTGTTTTTT. Its translation is CASSSQGLAGELFF.

The V and J genes are TRBV3-1 (or the pseudogene TRBV3-2) and TRBJ1-3; a weak D match, TRBD1 (5 bases). This CDR3 is built from 14 residues. Germline CDR1 LGHDT, CDR2 YNNKEL (reference sequence). V gave up 0 bases and J gave up 4 bases, with 7 bases separating them. Here the CDR3 reads CASSQEGHGNTIYF. CDR3 DNA: TGTGCCAGCAGCCAAGAAGGACACGGAAACACCATATATTTT.